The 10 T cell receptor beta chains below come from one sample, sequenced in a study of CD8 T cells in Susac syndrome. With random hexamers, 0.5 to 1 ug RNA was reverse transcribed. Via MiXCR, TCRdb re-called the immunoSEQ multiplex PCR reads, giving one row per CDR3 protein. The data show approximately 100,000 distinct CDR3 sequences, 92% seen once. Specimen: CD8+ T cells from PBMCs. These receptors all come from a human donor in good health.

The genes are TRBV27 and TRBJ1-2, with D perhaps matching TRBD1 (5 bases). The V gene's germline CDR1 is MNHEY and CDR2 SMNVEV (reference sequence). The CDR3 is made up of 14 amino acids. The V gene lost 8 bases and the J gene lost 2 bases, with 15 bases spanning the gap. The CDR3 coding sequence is TGTGCCAGCTCTCCGGCGGGACGGAACTATGGCTACACCTTC. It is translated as CASSPAGRNYGYTF.

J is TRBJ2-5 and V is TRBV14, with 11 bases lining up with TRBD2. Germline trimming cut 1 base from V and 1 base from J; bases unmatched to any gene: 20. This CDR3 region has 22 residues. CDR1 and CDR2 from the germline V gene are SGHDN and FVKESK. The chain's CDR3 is CASSQGFEIASGRTDRQETQYF. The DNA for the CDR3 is TGTGCCAGCAGCCAAGGATTCGAGATCGCTAGCGGGAGGACCGACCGCCAAGAGACCCAGTACTTC.

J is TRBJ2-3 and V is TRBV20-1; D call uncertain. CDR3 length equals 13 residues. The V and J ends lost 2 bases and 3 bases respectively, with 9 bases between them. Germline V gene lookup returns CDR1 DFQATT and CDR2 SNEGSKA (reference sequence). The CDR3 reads CSARSPITDTQYF. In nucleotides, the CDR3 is TGCAGTGCTAGATCCCCGATTACAGATACGCAGTATTTT.

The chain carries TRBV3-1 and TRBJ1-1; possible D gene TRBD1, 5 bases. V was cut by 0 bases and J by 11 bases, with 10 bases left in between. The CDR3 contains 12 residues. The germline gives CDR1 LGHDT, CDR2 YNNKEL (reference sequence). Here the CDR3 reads CASSQEGTRAFF. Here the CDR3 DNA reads TGTGCCAGCAGCCAAGAGGGGACTAGGGCTTTCTTT.

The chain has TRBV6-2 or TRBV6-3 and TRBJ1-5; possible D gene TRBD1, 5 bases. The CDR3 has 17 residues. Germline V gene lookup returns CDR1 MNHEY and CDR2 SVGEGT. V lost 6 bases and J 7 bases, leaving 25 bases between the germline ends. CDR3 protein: CASRTGAGVGSSQPQHF. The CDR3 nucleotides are TGTGCCAGCAGAACCGGGGCGGGGGTCGGTTCGAGCCAGCCCCAGCATTTT.

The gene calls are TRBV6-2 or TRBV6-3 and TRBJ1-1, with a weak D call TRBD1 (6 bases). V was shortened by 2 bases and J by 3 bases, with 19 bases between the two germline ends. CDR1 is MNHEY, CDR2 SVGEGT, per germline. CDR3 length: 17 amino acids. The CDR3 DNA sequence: TGTGCCAGCAGTTACGGTTTATTCGGGGGGGCGTACACTGAAGCTTTCTTT. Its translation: CASSYGLFGGAYTEAFF.

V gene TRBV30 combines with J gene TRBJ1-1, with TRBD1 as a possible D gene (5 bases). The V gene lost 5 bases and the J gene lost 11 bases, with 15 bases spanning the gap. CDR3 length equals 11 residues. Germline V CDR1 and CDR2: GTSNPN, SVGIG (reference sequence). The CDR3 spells CAWGGRTEAFF. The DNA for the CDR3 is TGTGCCTGGGGGGGAAGGACCGAGGCTTTCTTT.

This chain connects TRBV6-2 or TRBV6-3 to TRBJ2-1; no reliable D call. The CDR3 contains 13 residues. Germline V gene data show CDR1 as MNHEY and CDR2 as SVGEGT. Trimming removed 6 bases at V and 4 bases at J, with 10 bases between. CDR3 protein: CASRENGYNEQFF. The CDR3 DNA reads TGTGCCAGCAGAGAAAACGGGTACAATGAGCAGTTCTTC.

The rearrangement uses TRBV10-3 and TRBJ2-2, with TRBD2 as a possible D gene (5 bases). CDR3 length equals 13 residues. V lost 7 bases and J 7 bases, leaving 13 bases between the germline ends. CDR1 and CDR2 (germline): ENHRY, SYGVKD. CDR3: CAINGRDHGELFF. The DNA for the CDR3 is TGTGCCATCAACGGTCGGGATCACGGGGAGCTGTTTTTT.

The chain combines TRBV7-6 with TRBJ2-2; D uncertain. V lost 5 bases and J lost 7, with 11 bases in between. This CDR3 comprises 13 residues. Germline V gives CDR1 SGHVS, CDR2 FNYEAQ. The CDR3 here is CASSLGSIGELFF. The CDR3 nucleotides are TGTGCCAGCAGCCTTGGTTCTATCGGGGAGCTGTTTTTT.